The clone carrying this TCR beta chain has just one count. This sample was included in a study of shared T cell receptors in the human thymus. Using immunoSEQ multiplex PCR, the repertoire was profiled, and TCRdb retains in-frame clones only, with some absent. The repertoire holds more than 550,000 clones, with 80% to 90% as singletons. The junction had 4 bases not matched to a gene; V was cut back by 2 bases and J by 7 bases. Germline loops: CDR1 SGHAT, CDR2 FQNNGV. CDR3 length: 13 residues. The same specimen was also included in a second study, on human thymus T cells.

V gene TRBV11-2 combines with J gene TRBJ1-1; 7 nucleotides line up with TRBD1. Material for sequencing was thymocytes. The clonotype comes from a girl under three years old with a congenital heart defect. The CDR3 spells CASSLKGTVEAFF. The CDR3, as DNA: TGTGCCAGCAGCTTAAAGGGGACAGTTGAAGCTTTCTTT.